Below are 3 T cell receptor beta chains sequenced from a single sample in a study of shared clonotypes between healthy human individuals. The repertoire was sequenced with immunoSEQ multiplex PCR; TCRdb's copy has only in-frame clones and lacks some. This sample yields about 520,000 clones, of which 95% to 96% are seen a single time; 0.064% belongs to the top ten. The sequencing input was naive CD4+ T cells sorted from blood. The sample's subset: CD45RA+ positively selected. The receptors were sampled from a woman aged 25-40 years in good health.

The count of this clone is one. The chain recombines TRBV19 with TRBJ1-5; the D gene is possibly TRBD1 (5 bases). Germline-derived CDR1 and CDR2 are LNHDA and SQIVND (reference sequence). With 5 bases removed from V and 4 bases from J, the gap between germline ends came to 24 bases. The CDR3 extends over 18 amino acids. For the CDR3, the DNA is TGTGCCAGTAGTTCACACGGACAACTATCTTTAGGAAATCAGCCCCAGCATTTT. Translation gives CASSSHGQLSLGNQPQHF.

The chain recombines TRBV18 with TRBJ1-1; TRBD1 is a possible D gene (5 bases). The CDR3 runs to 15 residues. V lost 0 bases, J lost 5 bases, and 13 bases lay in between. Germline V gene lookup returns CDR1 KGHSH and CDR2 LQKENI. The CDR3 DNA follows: TGTGCCAGCTCACCACCGGGGAGACGGGGGACTGAAGCTTTCTTT. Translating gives CASSPPGRRGTEAFF. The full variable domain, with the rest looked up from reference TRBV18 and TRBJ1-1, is NAGVMQNPRHLVRRRGQEARLRCSPMKGHSHVYWYRQLPEEGLKFMVYLQKENIIDESGMPKERFSAEFPKEGPSILRIQQVVRGDSAAYFCASSPPGRRGTEAFFGQGTRLTVV.

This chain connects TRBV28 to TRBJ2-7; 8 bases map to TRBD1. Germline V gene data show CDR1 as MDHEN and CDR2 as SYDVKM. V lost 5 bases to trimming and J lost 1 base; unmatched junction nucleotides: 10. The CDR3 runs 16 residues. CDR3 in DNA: TGTGCCAGCAGTGCCCGACAGGGGACACAATCCTACGAGCAGTACTTC. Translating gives CASSARQGTQSYEQYF.